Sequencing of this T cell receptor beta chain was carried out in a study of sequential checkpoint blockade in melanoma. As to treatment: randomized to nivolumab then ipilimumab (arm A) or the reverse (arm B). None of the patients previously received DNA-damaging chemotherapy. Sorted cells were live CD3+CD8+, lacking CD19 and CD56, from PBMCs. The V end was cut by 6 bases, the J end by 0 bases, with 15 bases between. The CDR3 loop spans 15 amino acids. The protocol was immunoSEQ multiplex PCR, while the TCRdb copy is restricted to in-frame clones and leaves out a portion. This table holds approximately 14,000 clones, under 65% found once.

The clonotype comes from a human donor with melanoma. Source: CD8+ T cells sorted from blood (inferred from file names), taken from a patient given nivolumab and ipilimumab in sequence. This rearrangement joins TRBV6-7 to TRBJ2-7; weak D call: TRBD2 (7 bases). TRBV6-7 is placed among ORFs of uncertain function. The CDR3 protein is CASRREGEISYEQYF. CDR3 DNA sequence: TGTGCCAGCAGAAGGGAGGGGGAGATCTCCTACGAGCAGTACTTC.